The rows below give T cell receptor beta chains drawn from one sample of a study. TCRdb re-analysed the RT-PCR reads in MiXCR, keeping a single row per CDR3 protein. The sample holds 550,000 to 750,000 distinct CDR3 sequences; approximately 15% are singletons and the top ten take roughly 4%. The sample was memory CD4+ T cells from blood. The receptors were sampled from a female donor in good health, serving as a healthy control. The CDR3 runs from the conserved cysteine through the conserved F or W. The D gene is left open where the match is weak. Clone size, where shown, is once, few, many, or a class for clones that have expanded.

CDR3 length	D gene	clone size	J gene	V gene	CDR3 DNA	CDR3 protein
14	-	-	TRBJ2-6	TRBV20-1	TGCAGTGCTAGAGCACCTTCTGGGGCCAACGTCCTGACTTTC	CSARAPSGANVLTF
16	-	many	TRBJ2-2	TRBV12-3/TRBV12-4	TGTGCCAGCAGTTTTACGGGCGTTGCTTACACCGGGGAGCTGTTTTTT	CASSFTGVAYTGELFF
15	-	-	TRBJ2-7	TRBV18	TGTGCCAGCTCACCTTCGTTTGATCGGAAGGGGGAGCAGTACTTC	CASSPSFDRKGEQYF
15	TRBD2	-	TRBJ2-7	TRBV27	TGTGCCAGCAGTTTAGCGGGGGGAAGTTATTTAGAGCAGTACTTC	CASSLAGGSYLEQYF
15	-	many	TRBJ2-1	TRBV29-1	TGCAGCGTTGAAGCCCTCGAGGTGGCATGGAATGAGCAGTTCTTC	CSVEALEVAWNEQFF
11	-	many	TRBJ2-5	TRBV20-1	TGCAGTGCTACTTCTCGCGAGACCCAGTACTTC	CSATSRETQYF
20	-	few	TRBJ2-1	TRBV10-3	TGTGCCATCAGTGAGTCGATCCGGGGTGGCGGGACGGGTGTTAACAATGAGCAGTTCTTC	CAISESIRGGGTGVNNEQFF
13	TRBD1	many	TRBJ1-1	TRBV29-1	TGCAGCGCCGGACAGGCTCGGAGCACTGAAGCTTTCTTT	CSAGQARSTEAFF
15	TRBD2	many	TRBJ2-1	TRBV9	TGTGCCAGCAGCGGACTAGCCGGGCTCTACAATGAGCAGTTCTTC	CASSGLAGLYNEQFF
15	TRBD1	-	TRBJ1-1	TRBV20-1	TGCAGTGCTAGAGATTTCAGGACAGGGGAATCCTATGCTTTCTTT	CSARDFRTGESYAFF
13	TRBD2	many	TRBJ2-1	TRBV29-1	TGCAGCGCCGAGGGACTAGCGGACAATGAGCAGTTCTTC	CSAEGLADNEQFF
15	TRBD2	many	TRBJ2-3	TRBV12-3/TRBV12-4	TGTGCCAGCAGTATGACGGGGGGGAGCACAGATACGCAGTATTTT	CASSMTGGSTDTQYF
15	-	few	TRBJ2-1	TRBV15	TGTGCCACCAGCAGAGAGTCCGGAAACTACAATGAGCAGTTCTTC	CATSRESGNYNEQFF
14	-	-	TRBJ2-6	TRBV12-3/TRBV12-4	TGTGCCAGCAGTTTTGTCCCTGGGGCCAACGTCCTGACTTTC	CASSFVPGANVLTF
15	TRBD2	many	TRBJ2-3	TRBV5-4	TGTGCCAGCAGCGCACCTAGCGGGCCGACAGATACGCAGTATTTT	CASSAPSGPTDTQYF
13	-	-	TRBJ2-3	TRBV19	TGTGCCAGTAGTATACTGGGCACAGATACGCAGTATTTT	CASSILGTDTQYF
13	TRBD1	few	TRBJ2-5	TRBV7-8	TGTGCCAGCAGCAGGGACAGCCGAGAGACCCAGTACTTC	CASSRDSRETQYF
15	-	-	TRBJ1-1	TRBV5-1	TGCGCCAGCATCTTGGAAGCAGGTATGAACACTGAAGCTTTCTTT	CASILEAGMNTEAFF
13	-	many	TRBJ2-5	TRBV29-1	TGCAGCGTTGAAGTCGGAGGGGGAGAGACCCAGTACTTC	CSVEVGGGETQYF
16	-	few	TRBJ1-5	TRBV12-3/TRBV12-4	TGTGCCAGCAGTCGCGCGGGGGGTGTAGGTAATCAGCCCCAGCATTTT	CASSRAGGVGNQPQHF
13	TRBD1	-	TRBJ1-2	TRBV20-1	TGCAGTGCTACTACTACAGGGGACGATGGCTACACCTTC	CSATTTGDDGYTF
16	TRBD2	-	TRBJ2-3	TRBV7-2	TGTGCCAGCAGCTCTATAGCGGGGGGGCCGGGTCATACGCAGTATTTT	CASSSIAGGPGHTQYF
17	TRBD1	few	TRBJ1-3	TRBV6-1	TGTGCCAGCAGTGAGGGGACAGGGGTCGGAATTGGAAACACCATATATTTT	CASSEGTGVGIGNTIYF
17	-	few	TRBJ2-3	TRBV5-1	TGCGCCAGCAGCTTAACGGTCGGACCCGGGTCCCCAGATACGCAGTATTTT	CASSLTVGPGSPDTQYF
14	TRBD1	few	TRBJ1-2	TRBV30	TGTGCCTGGAGTGTACAAGGGACAGGGGGTGGCTACACCTTC	CAWSVQGTGGGYTF
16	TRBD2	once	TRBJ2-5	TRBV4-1	TGCGCCAGCAGCCAAGGAAAGCGGGAGTTCCAAGAGACCCAGAACTTC	CASSQGKREFQETQNF
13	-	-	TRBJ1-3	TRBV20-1	TGCAGTGCTAGACTTAGCTCTGGAAACACCATATATTTT	CSARLSSGNTIYF
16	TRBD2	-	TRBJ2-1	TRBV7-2	TGTGCCAGCAGCCCGGTAGGCGGGAGCTCCTACAATGAGCAGTTCTTC	CASSPVGGSSYNEQFF
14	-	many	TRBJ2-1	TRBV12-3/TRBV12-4	TGTGCCAGCAGTTTACGTGGAGTCTACAATGAGCAGTTCTTC	CASSLRGVYNEQFF
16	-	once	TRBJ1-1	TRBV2	TGTGCCAGCAGTGAAGATTTAAGGGGCCTGAACACTGAAGCTTTCTTT	CASSEDLRGLNTEAFF
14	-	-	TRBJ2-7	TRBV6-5	TGTGCCAGCAGCCTGCAGTCTCTCAACTACGAGCAGTACTTC	CASSLQSLNYEQYF
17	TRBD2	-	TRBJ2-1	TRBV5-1	TGCGCCAGCAGCTTGGTCCCTAGCGGGAGAAGTGGGAATGAGCAGTTCTTC	CASSLVPSGRSGNEQFF
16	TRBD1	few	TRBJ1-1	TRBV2	TGTGCCAGCGGGGAACCCCCCGGACAGGGGAACACTGAAGCTTTCTTT	CASGEPPGQGNTEAFF
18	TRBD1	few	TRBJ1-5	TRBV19	TGTGCCAGTAGTATCAAGGGACAGACCATAATCAACAATCAGCCCCAGCATTTT	CASSIKGQTIINNQPQHF
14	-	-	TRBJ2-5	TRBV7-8	TGTGCCAGCAGCGCCCAGACAGTTCAAGAGACCCAGTACTTC	CASSAQTVQETQYF
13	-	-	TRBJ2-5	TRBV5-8	TGTGCCAGCAGCTATTCAGGGTTAGAGACCCAGTACTTC	CASSYSGLETQYF
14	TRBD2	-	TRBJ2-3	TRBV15	TGTGCCACCAGCACGGGGACTAAGGTAGATACGCAGTATTTT	CATSTGTKVDTQYF
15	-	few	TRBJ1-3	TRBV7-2	TGTGCCAGCAGCTTATGGGATGCTTCTGGAAACACCATATATTTT	CASSLWDASGNTIYF
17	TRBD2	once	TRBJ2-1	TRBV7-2	TGTGCCAGCAGCACGTTTGCCGGGACTAGCCGGATTAATGAGCAGTTCTTC	CASSTFAGTSRINEQFF
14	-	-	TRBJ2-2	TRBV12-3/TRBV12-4	TGTGCCAGCAGTCTCCGGGGTTACACCGGGGAGCCGTTTTTT	CASSLRGYTGEPFF